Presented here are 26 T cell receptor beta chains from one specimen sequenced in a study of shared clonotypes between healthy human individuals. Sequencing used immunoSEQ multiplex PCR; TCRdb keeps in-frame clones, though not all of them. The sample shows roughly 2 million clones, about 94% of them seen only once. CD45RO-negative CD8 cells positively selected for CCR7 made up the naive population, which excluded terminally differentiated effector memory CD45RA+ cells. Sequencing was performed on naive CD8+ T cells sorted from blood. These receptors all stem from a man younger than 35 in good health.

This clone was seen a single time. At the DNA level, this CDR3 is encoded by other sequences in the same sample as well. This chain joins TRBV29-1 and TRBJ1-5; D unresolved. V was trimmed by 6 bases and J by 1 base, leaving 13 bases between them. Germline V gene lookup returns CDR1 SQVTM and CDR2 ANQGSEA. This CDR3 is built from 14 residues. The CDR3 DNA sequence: TGCAGCGTCCTCAGTGGCGACAGCAATCAGCCCCAGCATTTT. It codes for CSVLSGDSNQPQHF.

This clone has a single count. The CDR3 region has the DNA TGTGCCAGCAGCACAGGACCAGGGGTATACGAGCAGTACTTC. Translated, it gives CASSTGPGVYEQYF. V and J are TRBV6-1 and TRBJ2-7, with D maybe TRBD1 (6 bases). V shed 6 bases and J shed 4 bases, with 16 bases lying between them. This CDR3 contains 14 residues. CDR1 and CDR2 (germline): MNHNS, SASEGT.

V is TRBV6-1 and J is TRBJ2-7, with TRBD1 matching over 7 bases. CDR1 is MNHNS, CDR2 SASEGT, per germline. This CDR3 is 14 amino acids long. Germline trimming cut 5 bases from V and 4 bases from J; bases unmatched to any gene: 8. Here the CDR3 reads CASSFRQGEYEQYF. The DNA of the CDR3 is TGTGCCAGCAGTTTCCGACAGGGAGAATACGAGCAGTACTTC.

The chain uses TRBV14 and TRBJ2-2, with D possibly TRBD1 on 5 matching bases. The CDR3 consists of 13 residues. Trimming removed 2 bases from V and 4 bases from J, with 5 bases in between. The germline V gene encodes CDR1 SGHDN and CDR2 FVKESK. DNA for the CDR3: TGTGCCAGCAGCCAAAGGGGCACCGGGGAGCTGTTTTTT. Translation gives CASSQRGTGELFF.

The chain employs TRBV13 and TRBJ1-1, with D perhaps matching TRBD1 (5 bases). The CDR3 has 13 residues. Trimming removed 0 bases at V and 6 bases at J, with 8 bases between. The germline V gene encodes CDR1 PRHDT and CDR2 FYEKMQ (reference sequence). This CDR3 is CASSLGSGPEAFF. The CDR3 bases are TGTGCCAGCAGCTTAGGCTCGGGACCTGAAGCTTTCTTT.

The CDR3 nucleotides read TGCGCCAGCAGCCTGCCTGACGGGACAGGGGCGTGGGGACACCAAGAGACCCAGTACTTC. Translation: CASSLPDGTGAWGHQETQYF. The J gene is TRBJ2-5, the V gene TRBV5-1, with 10 bases fitting TRBD1. This CDR3 has 20 residues. J gave up 0 bases and V 4 bases, and 18 bases lay outside the gene matches. Germline CDR1 SGHRS, CDR2 YFSETQ. The full variable domain, with the rest looked up from reference TRBV5-1 and TRBJ2-5, is KAGVTQTPRYLIKTRGQQVTLSCSPISGHRSVSWYQQTPGQGLQFLFEYFSETQRNKGNFPGRFSGRQFSNSRSEMNVSTLELGDSALYLCASSLPDGTGAWGHQETQYFGPGTRLLVL.

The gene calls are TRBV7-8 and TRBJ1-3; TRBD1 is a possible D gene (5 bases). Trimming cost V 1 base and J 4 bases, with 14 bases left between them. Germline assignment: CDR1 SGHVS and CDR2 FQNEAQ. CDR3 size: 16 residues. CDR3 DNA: TGTGCCAGCAGCTTAGAGGGCCCGGGGCGAGGAAACACCATATATTTT. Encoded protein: CASSLEGPGRGNTIYF.

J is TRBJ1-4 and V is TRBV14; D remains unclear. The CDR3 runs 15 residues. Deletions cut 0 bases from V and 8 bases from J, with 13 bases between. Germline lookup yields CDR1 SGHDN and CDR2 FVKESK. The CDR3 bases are TGTGCCAGCAGCCAAGATATGGATTCTGCCGAAAAACTGTTTTTT. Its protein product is CASSQDMDSAEKLFF.

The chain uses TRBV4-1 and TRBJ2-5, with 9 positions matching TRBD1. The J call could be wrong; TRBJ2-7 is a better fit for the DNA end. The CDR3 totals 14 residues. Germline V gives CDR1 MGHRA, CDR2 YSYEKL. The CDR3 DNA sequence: TGCGCCAGCAGCCATGGACAGGGGTCCTACGAGCAGTACTTC. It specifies CASSHGQGSYEQYF.

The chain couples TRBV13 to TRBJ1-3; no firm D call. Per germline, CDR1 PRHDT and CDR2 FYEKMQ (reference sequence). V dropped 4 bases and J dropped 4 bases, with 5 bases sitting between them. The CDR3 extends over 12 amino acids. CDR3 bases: TGTGCCAGCAGCTCCGACGGAAACACCATATATTTT. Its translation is CASSSDGNTIYF.

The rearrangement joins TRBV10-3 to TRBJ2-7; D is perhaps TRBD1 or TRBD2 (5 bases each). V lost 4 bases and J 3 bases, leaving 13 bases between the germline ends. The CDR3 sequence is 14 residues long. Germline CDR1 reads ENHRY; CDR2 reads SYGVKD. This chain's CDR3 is CAISGDPLYYEQYF. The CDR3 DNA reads TGTGCCATCAGTGGGGACCCTTTGTACTACGAGCAGTACTTC.

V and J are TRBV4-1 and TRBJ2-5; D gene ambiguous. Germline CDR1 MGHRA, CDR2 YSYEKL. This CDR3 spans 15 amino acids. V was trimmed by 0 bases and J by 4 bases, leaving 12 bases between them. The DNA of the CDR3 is TGCGCCAGCAGCCAAGATTGGTCCTTCCTAGAGACCCAGTACTTC. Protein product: CASSQDWSFLETQYF.

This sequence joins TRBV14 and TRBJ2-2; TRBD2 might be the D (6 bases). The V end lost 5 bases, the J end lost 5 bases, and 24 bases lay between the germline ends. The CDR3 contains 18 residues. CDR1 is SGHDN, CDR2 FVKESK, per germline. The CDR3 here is CASSSQIRETSPTGELFF. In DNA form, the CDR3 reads TGTGCCAGCAGCTCTCAGATACGGGAGACTAGTCCAACCGGGGAGCTGTTTTTT.

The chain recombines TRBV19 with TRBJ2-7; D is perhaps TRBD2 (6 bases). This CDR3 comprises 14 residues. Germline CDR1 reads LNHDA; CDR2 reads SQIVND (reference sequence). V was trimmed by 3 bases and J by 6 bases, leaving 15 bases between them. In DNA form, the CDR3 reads TGTGCCAGTAGTATGGTCAGCGGGTTCGGCGAGCAGTACTTC. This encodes CASSMVSGFGEQYF.

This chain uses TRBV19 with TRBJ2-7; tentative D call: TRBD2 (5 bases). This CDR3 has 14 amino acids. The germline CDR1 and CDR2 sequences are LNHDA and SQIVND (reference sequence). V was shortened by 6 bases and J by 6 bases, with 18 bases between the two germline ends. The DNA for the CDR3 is TGTGCCAGTAGCCCCACTAGTCCCTCGGGCGAGCAGTACTTC. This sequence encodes CASSPTSPSGEQYF. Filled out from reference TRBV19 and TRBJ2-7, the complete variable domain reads DGGITQSPKYLFRKEGQNVTLSCEQNLNHDAMYWYRQDPGQGLRLIYYSQIVNDFQKGDIAEGYSVSREKKESFPLTVTSAQKNPTAFYLCASSPTSPSGEQYFGPGTRLTVT.

The CDR3 DNA follows: TGTGCCAGCAGCTGGAGCTCCTACGAGCAGTACTTC. Its translation: CASSWSSYEQYF. The J gene is TRBJ2-7, the V gene TRBV5-4; no reliable D call. Per germline, CDR1 SGHNT and CDR2 YYREEE (reference sequence). This CDR3 contains 12 residues. V dropped 3 bases and J dropped 0 bases, with 4 bases sitting between them. Full variable domain (remainder filled in from reference TRBV5-4 and TRBJ2-7): ETGVTQSPTHLIKTRGQQVTLRCSSQSGHNTVSWYQQALGQGPQFIFQYYREEENGRGNFPPRFSGLQFPNYSSELNVNALELDDSALYLCASSWSSYEQYFGPGTRLTVT.

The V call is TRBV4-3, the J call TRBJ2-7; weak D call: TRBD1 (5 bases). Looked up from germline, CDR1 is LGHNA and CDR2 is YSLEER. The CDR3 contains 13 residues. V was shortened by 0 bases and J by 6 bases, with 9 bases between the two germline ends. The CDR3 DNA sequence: TGCGCCAGCAGCCAAGAATGGACAAGCGAGCAGTACTTC. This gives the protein CASSQEWTSEQYF.

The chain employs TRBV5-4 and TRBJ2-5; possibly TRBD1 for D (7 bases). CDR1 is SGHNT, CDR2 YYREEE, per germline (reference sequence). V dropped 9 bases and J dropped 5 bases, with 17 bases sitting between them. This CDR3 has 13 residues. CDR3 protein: CATNQGGLETQYF. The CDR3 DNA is TGTGCCACGAACCAGGGGGGCCTGGAGACCCAGTACTTC.

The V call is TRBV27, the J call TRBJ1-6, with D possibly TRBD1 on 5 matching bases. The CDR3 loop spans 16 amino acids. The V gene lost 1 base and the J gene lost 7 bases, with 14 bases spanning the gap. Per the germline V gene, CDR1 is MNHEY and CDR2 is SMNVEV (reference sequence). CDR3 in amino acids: CASSLYEGLENSPLHF. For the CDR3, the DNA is TGTGCCAGCAGTTTATACGAGGGGTTAGAAAATTCACCCCTCCACTTT.

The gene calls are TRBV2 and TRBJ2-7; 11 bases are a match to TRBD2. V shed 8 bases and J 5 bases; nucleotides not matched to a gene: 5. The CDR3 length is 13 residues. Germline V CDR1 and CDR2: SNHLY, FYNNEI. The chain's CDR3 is CASGLAGGHEQYF. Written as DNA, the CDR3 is TGTGCCAGCGGCCTAGCGGGAGGCCACGAGCAGTACTTC.

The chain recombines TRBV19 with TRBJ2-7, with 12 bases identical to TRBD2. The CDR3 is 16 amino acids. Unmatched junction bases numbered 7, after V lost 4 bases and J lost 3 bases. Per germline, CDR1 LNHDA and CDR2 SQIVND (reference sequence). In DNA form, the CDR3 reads TGTGCCAGTAGTAACAAGCTAGCGGGAGGGCTCTACGAGCAGTACTTC. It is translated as CASSNKLAGGLYEQYF.

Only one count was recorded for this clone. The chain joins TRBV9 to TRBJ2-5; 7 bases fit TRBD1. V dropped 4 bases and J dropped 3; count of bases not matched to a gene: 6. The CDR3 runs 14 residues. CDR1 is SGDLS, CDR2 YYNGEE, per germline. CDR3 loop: CASSSRTGKETQYF. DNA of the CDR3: TGTGCCAGCAGCTCCCGGACAGGAAAAGAGACCCAGTACTTC. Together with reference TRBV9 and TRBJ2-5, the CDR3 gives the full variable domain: DSGVTQTPKHLITATGQRVTLRCSPRSGDLSVYWYQQSLDQGLQFLIQYYNGEERAKGNILERFSAQQFPDLHSELNLSSLELGDSALYFCASSSRTGKETQYFGPGTRLLVL.

The CDR3 DNA follows: TGTGCCAGCAGCCCTAGTCTACAGGGGCCGAACACTGAAGCTTTCTTT. Its protein is CASSPSLQGPNTEAFF. The chain carries TRBV7-9 and TRBJ1-1; 7 bases agree with TRBD1. CDR3 length: 16 amino acids. From germline, CDR1 is SEHNR and CDR2 FQNEAQ (reference sequence). V was clipped by 5 bases and J by 1 base; unmatched bases: 10.

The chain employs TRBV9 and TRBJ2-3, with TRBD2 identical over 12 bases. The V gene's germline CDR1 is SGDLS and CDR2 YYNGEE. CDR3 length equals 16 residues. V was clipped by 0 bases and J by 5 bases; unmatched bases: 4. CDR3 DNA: TGTGCCAGCAGCGTAGAACTAGCGGGGGGTCTAGATACGCAGTATTTT. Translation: CASSVELAGGLDTQYF.

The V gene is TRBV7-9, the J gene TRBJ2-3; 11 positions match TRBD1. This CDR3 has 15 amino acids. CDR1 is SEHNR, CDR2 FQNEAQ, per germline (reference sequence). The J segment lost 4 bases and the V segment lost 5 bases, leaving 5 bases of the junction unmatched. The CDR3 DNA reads TGTGCCAGCAGCCATGGACAGGGGGCTGCAGATACGCAGTATTTT. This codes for CASSHGQGAADTQYF.

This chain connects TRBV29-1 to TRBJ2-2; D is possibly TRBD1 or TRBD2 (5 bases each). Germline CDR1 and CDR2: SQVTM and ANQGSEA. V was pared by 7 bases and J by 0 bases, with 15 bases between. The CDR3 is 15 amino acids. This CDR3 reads CSALGTESNTGELFF. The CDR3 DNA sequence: TGCAGCGCCCTAGGGACGGAGTCGAACACCGGGGAGCTGTTTTTT.